This is a list of T cell receptor beta chains from one sample in a study of cytomegalovirus exposure and HLA in healthy donors. Clones were read by immunoSEQ multiplex PCR, and TCRdb kept only the in-frame ones, dropping some. The table records about 140,000 clones, around four fifths of them present only once. The sample consisted of PBMCs. The receptors here all came from a woman in her forties in good health and CMV-seronegative. Both conserved end residues are part of each CDR3. D genes are given only for firm matches. Clone size is given for some rows only: seen once, a few or many times, or a class if the clone is expanded.

CDR3aa: CASSQDLPQAAGNTIYF
CDR3nt: TGCGCCAGCAGCCAAGATCTTCCACAGGCCGCTGGAAACACCATATATTTT
v_gene: TRBV4-3
j_gene: TRBJ1-3
d_gene: .
abundance: .
len: 17

CDR3aa: CASSMTGLNTEAFF
CDR3nt: TGTGCCAGCAGTATGACAGGGTTGAACACTGAAGCTTTCTTT
v_gene: TRBV6-5
j_gene: TRBJ1-1
d_gene: TRBD1
abundance: .
len: 14

CDR3aa: CASAFWGGYMNTEAFF
CDR3nt: TGTGCCAGTGCCTTCTGGGGAGGTTACATGAACACTGAAGCTTTCTTT
v_gene: TRBV19
j_gene: TRBJ1-1
d_gene: .
abundance: .
len: 16

CDR3aa: CASSPPPGLAGGPVHEQYF
CDR3nt: TGTGCCAGCAGCCCCCCTCCCGGACTAGCGGGAGGCCCAGTCCACGAGCAGTACTTC
v_gene: TRBV7-6
j_gene: TRBJ2-7
d_gene: TRBD2
abundance: few
len: 19

CDR3aa: CASSLQQDSYEQYF
CDR3nt: TGTGCCAGCAGCTTACAACAGGACTCCTACGAGCAGTACTTC
v_gene: TRBV7-9
j_gene: TRBJ2-7
d_gene: .
abundance: .
len: 14

CDR3aa: CASSTGQALYGYTF
CDR3nt: TGTGCCAGCAGTACGGGACAGGCACTCTATGGCTACACCTTC
v_gene: TRBV28
j_gene: TRBJ1-2
d_gene: TRBD1
abundance: .
len: 14

CDR3aa: CASRSEGALTGELFF
CDR3nt: TGTGCCAGCAGATCTGAGGGGGCGCTCACCGGGGAGCTGTTTTTT
v_gene: TRBV27
j_gene: TRBJ2-2
d_gene: TRBD1
abundance: .
len: 15

CDR3aa: CATSRVPNVWSEYTEAFF
CDR3nt: TGTGCCACCAGCAGAGTACCCAACGTGTGGTCGGAGTACACTGAAGCTTTCTTT
v_gene: TRBV15
j_gene: TRBJ1-1
d_gene: .
abundance: .
len: 18

CDR3aa: CASSLRLGQPTDTQYF
CDR3nt: TGTGCCAGCAGCTTACGGCTGGGACAACCCACAGATACGCAGTATTTT
v_gene: TRBV7-2
j_gene: TRBJ2-3
d_gene: .
abundance: .
len: 16

CDR3aa: CASSVDNHSYNEQFF
CDR3nt: TGTGCCAGCAGCGTCGACAACCACTCCTACAATGAGCAGTTCTTC
v_gene: TRBV27
j_gene: TRBJ2-1
d_gene: .
abundance: .
len: 15

CDR3aa: CASSSGTSGTYEQYF
CDR3nt: TGCGCCAGCAGCTCCGGGACTAGCGGTACCTACGAGCAGTACTTC
v_gene: TRBV5-1
j_gene: TRBJ2-7
d_gene: TRBD2
abundance: .
len: 15

CDR3aa: CASSPSELIGELFF
CDR3nt: TGTGCCAGCAGTCCCTCGGAGTTGATCGGGGAGCTGTTTTTT
v_gene: TRBV28
j_gene: TRBJ2-2
d_gene: .
abundance: few
len: 14

CDR3aa: CASSHGGLAVHKNIQYF
CDR3nt: TGTGCCAGCAGTCATGGGGGACTAGCGGTCCACAAAAACATTCAGTACTTC
v_gene: TRBV7-9
j_gene: TRBJ2-4
d_gene: TRBD2
abundance: .
len: 17

CDR3aa: CASSEGTSGTSPRSYNEQFF
CDR3nt: TGTGCCAGCAGTGAAGGGACTAGCGGGACGAGTCCCCGTAGCTACAATGAGCAGTTCTTC
v_gene: TRBV6-1
j_gene: TRBJ2-1
d_gene: TRBD2
abundance: .
len: 20

CDR3aa: CASSYFSSYEQYF
CDR3nt: TGTGCCAGCAGTTACTTCAGCTCCTACGAGCAGTACTTC
v_gene: TRBV6-6
j_gene: TRBJ2-7
d_gene: .
abundance: .
len: 13

CDR3aa: CASSASAGAGANVLTF
CDR3nt: TGTGCCAGCAGTGCTTCGGCGGGGGCCGGGGCCAACGTCCTGACTTTC
v_gene: TRBV6-1
j_gene: TRBJ2-6
d_gene: .
abundance: few
len: 16

CDR3aa: CASSLGQGNTEAFF
CDR3nt: TGTGCCAGCAGCTTAGGACAGGGTAACACTGAAGCTTTCTTT
v_gene: TRBV11-3
j_gene: TRBJ1-1
d_gene: TRBD1
abundance: .
len: 14

CDR3aa: CASSVAGSTEAFF
CDR3nt: TGTGCCAGCAGCGTAGCGGGGAGCACTGAAGCTTTCTTT
v_gene: TRBV9
j_gene: TRBJ1-1
d_gene: .
abundance: .
len: 13

CDR3aa: CASSPAGVDEQYF
CDR3nt: TGTGCCAGCTCACCAGCAGGGGTCGACGAGCAGTACTTC
v_gene: TRBV18
j_gene: TRBJ2-7
d_gene: .
abundance: .
len: 13

CDR3aa: CASRLTGGSNQPQHF
CDR3nt: TGTGCCAGCAGGCTTACAGGGGGTAGCAATCAGCCCCAGCATTTT
v_gene: TRBV28
j_gene: TRBJ1-5
d_gene: TRBD1
abundance: .
len: 15

CDR3aa: CASSPGADTQYF
CDR3nt: TGTGCCAGCAGCCCAGGCGCGGATACGCAGTATTTT
v_gene: TRBV7-9
j_gene: TRBJ2-3
d_gene: .
abundance: .
len: 12

CDR3aa: CAISESFGQGNQPQHF
CDR3nt: TGTGCCATCAGTGAGTCGTTTGGGCAGGGGAATCAGCCCCAGCATTTT
v_gene: TRBV10-3
j_gene: TRBJ1-5
d_gene: .
abundance: .
len: 16

CDR3aa: CASSLGANRPRAEQFF
CDR3nt: TGCGCCAGCAGCTTGGGGGCGAACAGGCCCAGGGCTGAGCAGTTCTTC
v_gene: TRBV5-1
j_gene: TRBJ2-1
d_gene: .
abundance: .
len: 16

CDR3aa: CASSWGTSGPTGELFF
CDR3nt: TGTGCCAGCAGCTGGGGGACTAGCGGCCCCACCGGGGAGCTGTTTTTT
v_gene: TRBV5-6
j_gene: TRBJ2-2
d_gene: TRBD2
abundance: .
len: 16

CDR3aa: CATKWTTGGNSPLHF
CDR3nt: TGTGCCACCAAATGGACCACCGGGGGGAATTCACCCCTCCACTTT
v_gene: TRBV15
j_gene: TRBJ1-6
d_gene: .
abundance: .
len: 15

CDR3aa: CASSPTGPNQPQHF
CDR3nt: TGTGCCAGCAGCCCTACAGGGCCCAATCAGCCCCAGCATTTT
v_gene: TRBV5-5
j_gene: TRBJ1-5
d_gene: .
abundance: .
len: 14

CDR3aa: CASNDQDNEQFF
CDR3nt: TGCGCCAGTAACGACCAGGACAATGAGCAGTTCTTC
v_gene: TRBV5-1
j_gene: TRBJ2-1
d_gene: .
abundance: .
len: 12

CDR3aa: CSVDRQGGDYGYTF
CDR3nt: TGCAGCGTTGACCGACAGGGTGGTGACTACGGCTACACCTTC
v_gene: TRBV29-1
j_gene: TRBJ1-2
d_gene: TRBD1
abundance: .
len: 14

CDR3aa: CASSQTGLAETQYF
CDR3nt: TGTGCCAGCAGTCAGACGGGACTAGCGGAGACCCAGTACTTC
v_gene: TRBV28
j_gene: TRBJ2-5
d_gene: TRBD2
abundance: .
len: 14

CDR3aa: CASSYSSGNEKLFF
CDR3nt: TGTGCCAGCAGTTACTCGAGCGGTAATGAAAAACTGTTTTTT
v_gene: TRBV6-5
j_gene: TRBJ1-4
d_gene: .
abundance: once
len: 14

CDR3aa: CAISDPSSYNSPLHF
CDR3nt: TGTGCCATCAGTGATCCGAGCTCCTATAATTCACCCCTCCACTTT
v_gene: TRBV10-3
j_gene: TRBJ1-6
d_gene: .
abundance: .
len: 15

CDR3aa: CATSGNRGSANNEQFF
CDR3nt: TGTGCCACCAGTGGGAATAGAGGTAGCGCAAACAATGAGCAGTTCTTC
v_gene: TRBV10-3
j_gene: TRBJ2-1
d_gene: .
abundance: .
len: 16